This TCR beta chain comes out of a study of CD8+ T cells in alopecia areata. General observations from the study: In lesional scalp, particularly from alopecia totalis/universalis, clonality was higher than in normal scalp. TCR sharing was clearer in mice than between patients, perhaps partly owing to patient HLA diversity.

V lost 4 bases to trimming and J lost 0 bases, with 13 bases between them. This CDR3 has 16 amino acids. Germline V lookup: CDR1 SEHNR, CDR2 FQNEAQ (reference sequence). This clone showed up just a few times. Its antigen is still unknown. RNA was extracted and reverse transcribed into cDNA as the sequencing template. Profiled with immunoSEQ multiplex PCR; TCRdb holds only in-frame clones, not every one. The repertoire holds 110,000 to 150,000 clones, with less than 65% as singletons. The source is a human donor in good health. The chain employs TRBV7-9 and TRBJ1-3, with D perhaps TRBD1 (5 bases). The sample comprised CD8+ T cells sorted from blood. The CDR3 region is CASSSSTALSGNTIYF. CDR3 nucleotides: TGTGCCAGCAGCTCATCGACAGCCCTCTCTGGAAACACCATATATTTT.